This entry concerns a single T cell receptor beta chain. These data are taken from a study of control samples from healthy donors and cancer patients. V lost 1 base, J lost 4 bases, and 7 bases stayed unmatched. Per germline, CDR1 SGHVS and CDR2 FNYEAQ. The CDR3 spans 17 residues. The method was immunoSEQ multiplex PCR; TCRdb's version includes in-frame clones alone and lacks a portion of them. This sample has about 85,000 clones, with roughly 89% found just once. The receptor comes from a man aged 50 to 60 in good health. Material: blood. This chain uses TRBV7-6 with TRBJ2-6; 7 bases align to TRBD1. CDR3: CASSLGQGIGGANVLTF. The CDR3 coding sequence is TGTGCCAGCAGCTTAGGACAGGGAATTGGCGGGGCCAACGTCCTGACTTTC.